These 16 T cell receptor beta chains were sequenced from one sample in a study of cytomegalovirus exposure and HLA in healthy donors. A multiplex PCR was run with 60 Vbeta primers and 13 Jbeta primers. Method: immunoSEQ multiplex PCR; TCRdb's copy keeps in-frame clones and lacks some. The sample has hundreds of thousands of clones, under 80% seen once; the top ten hold roughly 2.4%. Material: PBMCs. The receptors stem from a female donor in good health and CMV-seronegative.

The chain couples TRBV9 to TRBJ1-5; D is undetermined. Trimming cost V 7 bases and J 6 bases, with 8 bases left between them. The CDR3 extends over 11 amino acids. CDR1 is SGDLS and CDR2 is YYNGEE in the germline V gene. CDR3: CASRAVQPQHF. CDR3 bases: TGTGCCAGCCGTGCGGTTCAGCCCCAGCATTTT.

J is TRBJ1-2 and V is TRBV4-1; D not certain. The CDR3 totals 13 residues. Germline V gives CDR1 MGHRA, CDR2 YSYEKL. The V gene lost 5 bases and the J gene lost 2 bases, with 9 bases spanning the gap. The CDR3 loop is CASSATANYGYTF. The CDR3 DNA reads as TGCGCCAGCAGCGCTACAGCAAACTATGGCTACACCTTC.

This chain uses TRBV9 with TRBJ2-4; TRBD1 agrees at 9 bases. From germline, CDR1 is SGDLS and CDR2 YYNGEE. CDR3 length: 15 amino acids. The V segment lost 4 bases and the J segment 6 bases; nucleotides outside the gene matches: 8. The CDR3 sequence: CASSSGGQGRNIQYF. The CDR3, as DNA: TGTGCCAGCAGCTCGGGAGGACAGGGGAGAAACATTCAGTACTTC.

The CDR3 spells CASIDRGNTDTQYF. CDR3 bases: TGTGCCAGCATTGATCGCGGGAACACAGATACGCAGTATTTT. The chain uses TRBV11-3 and TRBJ2-3, with D perhaps TRBD2 (6 bases). Germline CDR1 reads SGHNT; CDR2 reads YENEEA. The CDR3 extends over 14 amino acids. The V and J ends lost 7 bases and 2 bases respectively, with 13 bases between them.

The chain is built from TRBV2 and TRBJ1-2; 8 bases are a match to TRBD1. Germline V gene data show CDR1 as SNHLY and CDR2 as FYNNEI. The V and J ends lost 6 bases and 2 bases, in that order; junction bases with no gene match: 11. The CDR3 length is 16 residues. The CDR3 DNA is TGTGCCAGCAGCCCCACAAGGACAGGGACAAACTATGGCTACACCTTC. It yields the protein CASSPTRTGTNYGYTF.

This clone was counted a few times. This sample includes further DNA sequences coding for the same CDR3. The V and J genes are TRBV27 and TRBJ1-2; 7 bases map to TRBD1. The J segment lost 4 bases and the V segment lost 2 bases, leaving 1 base of the junction unmatched. This CDR3 is 13 amino acids long. Germline V CDR1 and CDR2: MNHEY, SMNVEV (reference sequence). CDR3 protein: CASSLGQAYGYTF. The CDR3 DNA follows: TGTGCCAGCAGTTTAGGACAGGCCTATGGCTACACCTTC.

The V call is TRBV5-1, the J call TRBJ1-2; D ambiguous. V was trimmed by 2 bases and J by 8 bases, leaving 13 bases between them. The CDR3 extends over 13 amino acids. Germline loops: CDR1 SGHRS, CDR2 YFSETQ. For the CDR3, the DNA is TGCGCCAGCAGCTTCGGGGAGGTGGCCGGCTACACCTTC. This translates into CASSFGEVAGYTF. The entire variable domain, with the rest obtained from reference TRBV5-1 and TRBJ1-2, is as follows: KAGVTQTPRYLIKTRGQQVTLSCSPISGHRSVSWYQQTPGQGLQFLFEYFSETQRNKGNFPGRFSGRQFSNSRSEMNVSTLELGDSALYLCASSFGEVAGYTFGSGTRLTVV.

The genes are TRBV11-2 and TRBJ1-2; a possible D gene is TRBD1 (5 bases). Germline CDR1 reads SGHAT; CDR2 reads FQNNGV. With 3 bases removed from V and 0 bases from J, the gap between germline ends came to 17 bases. This CDR3 region has 17 residues. The CDR3: CASSFTTGGKANYGYTF. In DNA form, the CDR3 reads TGTGCCAGCAGCTTTACAACGGGGGGTAAAGCTAACTATGGCTACACCTTC.

The genes are TRBV7-6 and TRBJ2-7, with 10 bases matching TRBD2. This CDR3 contains 16 residues. Germline CDR1 and CDR2: SGHVS and FNYEAQ. The ends lost 1 base at V and 4 bases at J; junction bases unmatched: 7. CDR3 sequence (DNA): TGTGCCAGCAGCTTAGGAGGCCTAGCGGGAGTATACGAGCAGTACTTC. Translation gives CASSLGGLAGVYEQYF.

This clone was detected once. V gene TRBV6-5 combines with J gene TRBJ1-4; 7 bases line up with TRBD1. In germline, CDR1 is MNHEY, CDR2 SVGAGI. The V gene end was trimmed by 8 bases and the J gene end by 9 bases; junction bases not matched to a gene: 12. The CDR3 runs 14 residues. CDR3 bases: TGTGCCAGCGGCATAACAGGGGTACATAAAAAACTGTTTTTT. It yields the protein CASGITGVHKKLFF.

This rearrangement joins TRBV2 to TRBJ2-3; 9 bases line up with TRBD2. V dropped 6 bases and J dropped 6; count of bases not matched to a gene: 16. Germline loops: CDR1 SNHLY, CDR2 FYNNEI. CDR3 length: 17 amino acids. As DNA, the CDR3 is TGTGCCAGCAGCTGGCGGGGTAGCGGGAGTCCGGGGGATACGCAGTATTTT. Encoded protein: CASSWRGSGSPGDTQYF.

Here the CDR3 DNA reads TGTGCCACCAGCAGAGACCGCACTCAAGAGCGGGTTCGAGTCAATGAGCAGTTCTTC. Its translation is CATSRDRTQERVRVNEQFF. This chain joins TRBV15 and TRBJ2-1; D is possibly TRBD2 (6 bases). The CDR3 is 19 residues long. V was shortened by 0 bases and J by 6 bases, with 24 bases between the two germline ends. CDR1 is LNHNV, CDR2 YYDKDF, per germline (reference sequence).

The gene calls are TRBV27 and TRBJ1-5; tentatively, D is TRBD1 (5 bases). This CDR3 is built from 15 residues. CDR1 MNHEY and CDR2 SMNVEV come from the germline V gene (reference sequence). V was clipped by 7 bases and J by 4 bases, with 17 bases between them. CDR3 sequence (DNA): TGTGCCAGCAAGGTGGGGCGGACGCCGAATCAGCCCCAGCATTTT. Translated, it gives CASKVGRTPNQPQHF.

This clone was observed a handful of times. This chain links TRBV18 with TRBJ1-3; D unclear. The CDR3 extends over 16 amino acids. V was shortened by 2 bases and J by 9 bases, with 20 bases between the two germline ends. Germline CDR1 and CDR2: KGHSH and LQKENI. CDR3 loop: CASSPKSALIWSTIYF. The CDR3 coding sequence is TGTGCCAGCTCACCAAAAAGCGCATTGATTTGGAGCACCATATATTTT.

The chain recombines TRBV2 with TRBJ1-2, with TRBD1 matching 7 bases. V shed 9 bases and J 2 bases; nucleotides not matched to a gene: 18. Germline V gene sequence: CDR1 SNHLY, CDR2 FYNNEI. The CDR3 sequence is 17 residues long. The CDR3 nucleotides are TGTGCCAGATCGGACAAAGGATGGGACAGCTCCAACTATGGCTACACCTTC. This codes for CARSDKGWDSSNYGYTF.

The chain is built from TRBV9 and TRBJ2-7; TRBD2 matches 8 bases. The V gene end was trimmed by 0 bases and the J gene end by 3 bases; junction bases not matched to a gene: 2. This CDR3 contains 14 residues. The germline V gene encodes CDR1 SGDLS and CDR2 YYNGEE. CDR3 sequence: CASSVGLASYEQYF. CDR3 in DNA: TGTGCCAGCAGCGTAGGACTAGCGAGCTACGAGCAGTACTTC.